The next 27 T cell receptor beta chains were all read from a single sample in a study of T cell repertoires in cytomegalovirus infection. Their target antigens are unknown. TCRdb reprocessed the reads with MiXCR, giving one entry per CDR3 protein. The data show tens of thousands of distinct CDR3 sequences, more than 15% seen once. Sequencing was performed on CD8+ T cells from cultured PBMCs, taken from culture after CMV antigen stimulation. The origin of the receptors is a human donor in good health (CMV status not recorded). Some clones in this sample may be carry-over from other donors' samples.

This clonotype was observed a handful of times. This chain joins TRBV20-1 and TRBJ2-1; D is perhaps TRBD2 (6 bases). Germline CDR1 reads DFQATT; CDR2 reads SNEGSKA (reference sequence). Trimming removed 3 bases at V and 10 bases at J, with 16 bases between. The CDR3 is 13 residues long. CDR3 DNA sequence: TGCAGTGCTAGCGCCGTTGCGGGAAGGGAGCAGTTCTTC. The encoded protein is CSASAVAGREQFF.

The chain has TRBV20-1 and TRBJ2-6, with D possibly being TRBD1 (6 bases). The CDR3 is made up of 17 amino acids. CDR1 is DFQATT, CDR2 SNEGSKA, per germline (reference sequence). Trimming left V 0 bases short and J 0 bases short, with 12 bases between. In DNA, the CDR3 is TGCAGTGCTAGAGATACAGGGAATCCCTCTGGGGCCAACGTCCTGACTTTC. Translated: CSARDTGNPSGANVLTF.

This clonotype occurred many times. This chain links TRBV29-1 with TRBJ2-4, with 11 bases aligning to TRBD1. CDR1 and CDR2 (germline): SQVTM, ANQGSEA. This CDR3 is 18 amino acids long. With 6 bases clipped from V and 2 bases from J, the junction kept 15 bases outside the gene matches. CDR3 coding DNA: TGCAGCGTGGTGACCCCCGGGACAGGGGGTGCGTCCAAAAACATTCAGTACTTC. Protein sequence: CSVVTPGTGGASKNIQYF.

The chain recombines TRBV7-2 with TRBJ2-1; 15 nucleotides match TRBD2. Trimming at V came to 4 bases and at J to 6 bases, leaving 7 bases not matched to a gene. The CDR3 loop spans 17 amino acids. Per germline, CDR1 SGHTA and CDR2 FQGNSA. The CDR3 here is CASSSGLAGGAGNEQFF. The CDR3 nucleotides read TGTGCCAGCAGCTCCGGACTAGCGGGAGGGGCGGGCAATGAGCAGTTCTTC.

The chain uses TRBV6-2 or TRBV6-3 and TRBJ1-1; D remains ambiguous. The V gene lost 5 bases and the J gene lost 6 bases, with 13 bases spanning the gap. CDR1 MNHEY and CDR2 SVGEGT come from the germline V gene. CDR3 length: 13 residues. The CDR3 loop is CASSPGGIAEAFF. The CDR3 bases are TGTGCCAGCAGTCCAGGAGGCATCGCTGAAGCTTTCTTT.

This clonotype was observed many times. The chain is built from TRBV7-3 and TRBJ2-1; 9 bases match TRBD1. The length of the CDR3 is 15 residues. The V gene's germline CDR1 is SGHTA and CDR2 FQGTGA. The V segment lost 4 bases and the J segment 7 bases; nucleotides outside the gene matches: 8. CDR3 in DNA: TGTGCCAGCAGCTATTCCGGGACAGGGCGAAATGAGCAGTTCTTC. Its translation: CASSYSGTGRNEQFF. Looking up the rest from reference TRBV7-3 and TRBJ2-1 gives the full variable domain: GAGVSQTPSNKVTEKGKYVELRCDPISGHTALYWYRQSLGQGPEFLIYFQGTGAADDSGLPNDRFFAVRPEGSVSTLKIQRTERGDSAVYLCASSYSGTGRNEQFFGPGTRLTVL.

The chain combines TRBV7-8 with TRBJ2-1; D gene uncertain. Germline CDR1 reads SGHVS; CDR2 reads FQNEAQ. CDR3 length equals 14 residues. V lost 5 bases to trimming and J lost 6 bases, with 14 bases between them. The chain's CDR3 is CASSPPLRPNEQFF. CDR3 coding DNA: TGTGCCAGCAGCCCCCCCTTGCGTCCCAATGAGCAGTTCTTC.

This clonotype was detected a few times. V and J are TRBV28 and TRBJ1-2, with a weak D call TRBD1 (5 bases). The V gene lost 1 base and the J gene lost 2 bases, with 8 bases spanning the gap. The CDR3 is made up of 14 amino acids. CDR1 and CDR2 from the germline V gene are MDHEN and SYDVKM. The CDR3 nucleotides read TGTGCCAGCAGTTTATCCAGGGTGAACTATGGCTACACCTTC. This translates into CASSLSRVNYGYTF.

This clonotype was picked up many times. The gene calls are TRBV5-4 and TRBJ2-1; D is unresolved. Trimming took off 1 base at V and 6 bases at J, with 11 bases between the two ends. CDR1 is SGHNT and CDR2 is YYREEE in the germline V gene (reference sequence). The CDR3 sequence is 14 residues long. CDR3 coding DNA: TGTGCCAGCAGCTTGTCATGGGAAGGCAATGAGCAGTTCTTC. Translating it yields CASSLSWEGNEQFF. The variable domain in full, with the rest retrieved from reference TRBV5-4 and TRBJ2-1, is ETGVTQSPTHLIKTRGQQVTLRCSSQSGHNTVSWYQQALGQGPQFIFQYYREEENGRGNFPPRFSGLQFPNYSSELNVNALELDDSALYLCASSLSWEGNEQFFGPGTRLTVL.

The chain links TRBV15 to TRBJ2-2, with D possibly TRBD2 on 5 matching bases. This CDR3 contains 11 residues. The V and J ends lost 8 bases and 8 bases respectively, with 9 bases between them. Germline CDR1 reads LNHNV; CDR2 reads YYDKDF (reference sequence). The CDR3 bases are TGTGCCACCTCCGGAGGTGGGGAGCTGTTTTTT. Protein sequence: CATSGGGELFF.

This chain uses TRBV9 with TRBJ2-7; D is unclear. Germline V gene data show CDR1 as SGDLS and CDR2 as YYNGEE. CDR3 length equals 13 residues. The V gene lost 0 bases and the J gene lost 6 bases, with 10 bases spanning the gap. The CDR3 sequence: CASSVAPHLEQYF. The DNA of the CDR3 is TGTGCCAGCAGCGTAGCCCCGCACCTCGAGCAGTACTTC.

The J gene is TRBJ2-7, the V gene TRBV11-3; possibly TRBD2 for D (5 bases). Looked up from germline, CDR1 is SGHNT and CDR2 is YENEEA. This CDR3 region has 13 residues. Trimming cost V 5 bases and J 5 bases, with 13 bases left between them. CDR3 residues: CASSLYRGDEQYF. DNA of the CDR3: TGTGCCAGCAGCCTTTACCGGGGAGACGAGCAGTACTTC.

V gene TRBV4-1 combines with J gene TRBJ2-5; 8 bases are a match to TRBD1. The CDR3 loop spans 13 amino acids. CDR1 is MGHRA and CDR2 is YSYEKL in the germline V gene. After removal of 3 bases from V and 4 bases from J, the junction contained 1 base not matched to a gene. The DNA for the CDR3 is TGCGCCAGCAGCCATCAGGGGGCAGAGACCCAGTACTTC. Translating it yields CASSHQGAETQYF.

The table lists this clonotype with a few counts. The chain couples TRBV28 to TRBJ2-3, with 10 bases fitting TRBD2. CDR3 size: 16 residues. CDR1 is MDHEN and CDR2 is SYDVKM in the germline V gene. J lost 0 bases, V lost 8 bases, and 8 bases had no gene match. CDR3 DNA: TGTGCCAGCGGGGAGGGACTAGCGTCTAGCACAGATACGCAGTATTTT. The encoded protein is CASGEGLASSTDTQYF.

Regarding this clonotype: This may stem from a read error, because a much larger clone lies one nucleotide away. The V gene is TRBV19, the J gene TRBJ1-5; D ambiguous. Germline values: CDR1 LNHDA, CDR2 SQIVND (reference sequence). Trimming removed 3 bases from V and 5 bases from J, with 11 bases in between. CDR3 length: 14 amino acids. The CDR3 sequence: CASSMGWGDQPQHF. The CDR3 coding sequence is TGTGCCAGTAGTATGGGCTGGGGAGATCAGCCCCAGCATTTT.

This clonotype was observed a handful of times. The chain uses TRBV12-3 or TRBV12-4 and TRBJ1-1, with unresolved D. This CDR3 has 13 amino acids. V was pared by 1 base and J by 0 bases, with 3 bases between. DNA of the CDR3: TGTGCCAGCAGTTTAGTCATGAACACTGAAGCTTTCTTT. Amino acid sequence: CASSLVMNTEAFF.

There are a few counts of this clonotype. The V gene is TRBV7-2, the J gene TRBJ1-6; D possibly corresponds to TRBD1 (6 bases). Trimming left V 5 bases short and J 12 bases short, with 14 bases between. Germline assignment: CDR1 SGHTA and CDR2 FQGNSA. CDR3 length equals 13 residues. The CDR3 loop reads CASSQVGQRPLHF. The CDR3 DNA reads as TGTGCCAGCAGCCAAGTCGGACAGCGACCCCTCCACTTT.

The V call is TRBV27, the J call TRBJ2-7, with TRBD1 matching 10 bases. This CDR3 spans 14 amino acids. CDR1 is MNHEY and CDR2 is SMNVEV in the germline V gene (reference sequence). Trimming at V came to 6 bases and at J to 6 bases, leaving 8 bases not matched to a gene. Here the CDR3 DNA reads TGTGCCAGCAGATGGGACAGGGGCTCATCCGAGCAGTACTTC. It specifies CASRWDRGSSEQYF.

This clonotype was detected only a few times. This rearrangement joins TRBV28 to TRBJ2-7; D not resolved. The CDR3 sequence is 12 residues long. Per germline, CDR1 MDHEN and CDR2 SYDVKM. Trimming removed 7 bases at V and 2 bases at J, with 9 bases between. CDR3 loop: CASTGKTYEQYF. The CDR3 DNA is TGTGCCAGCACCGGAAAGACCTACGAGCAGTACTTC.

This clonotype occurred a few times. This chain links TRBV6-1 with TRBJ2-5, with D possibly being TRBD1 (5 bases). V was trimmed by 2 bases and J by 1 base, leaving 20 bases between them. Germline loops: CDR1 MNHNS, CDR2 SASEGT. This CDR3 region has 18 residues. CDR3 sequence reads: CASSENPTGTYIQETQYF. The CDR3 DNA follows: TGTGCCAGCAGTGAAAACCCTACAGGAACTTACATCCAAGAGACCCAGTACTTC.

This clonotype was detected only a few times. The chain joins TRBV27 to TRBJ2-7; 11 nucleotides match TRBD2. Germline CDR1 and CDR2: MNHEY and SMNVEV (reference sequence). The CDR3 has 16 amino acids. V shed 5 bases, J shed 3 bases, and the junction held 9 bases outside the gene matches. The CDR3 bases are TGTGCCAGCAGTCCATACGGGACTAGCGGTTACTACGAGCAGTACTTC. Translated: CASSPYGTSGYYEQYF.

This clonotype showed up just a few times. This chain connects TRBV27 to TRBJ2-3, with D tentatively TRBD2 (5 bases). The CDR3 has 15 amino acids. Germline V gene data show CDR1 as MNHEY and CDR2 as SMNVEV (reference sequence). Trimming shortened V by 5 bases and J by 6 bases, and 18 bases separated the two germline ends. CDR3 nucleotides: TGTGCCAGCAGTCCATCCCGTACCGGGGTGGATACGCAGTATTTT. Protein: CASSPSRTGVDTQYF.

This clonotype came up a few times. V and J are TRBV7-8 and TRBJ2-7; 11 nucleotides match TRBD2. Germline V gives CDR1 SGHVS, CDR2 FQNEAQ. V lost 5 bases to trimming and J lost 1 base; unmatched junction nucleotides: 4. CDR3 length: 15 residues. CDR3 in amino acids: CASSRGTSGSYEQYF. CDR3 nucleotide sequence: TGTGCCAGCAGCCGCGGGACTAGCGGTTCCTACGAGCAGTACTTC.

This clonotype has at least ten counts. The gene calls are TRBV9 and TRBJ2-3; D is undetermined. The ends were cut back, 1 base at V and 0 bases at J, with 6 bases in the middle. Germline CDR1 is SGDLS and CDR2 is YYNGEE. CDR3 length equals 14 residues. CDR3 loop: CASSVRVSTDTQYF. CDR3 bases: TGTGCCAGCAGCGTAAGAGTCAGCACAGATACGCAGTATTTT. Full variable domain (remainder filled in from reference TRBV9 and TRBJ2-3): DSGVTQTPKHLITATGQRVTLRCSPRSGDLSVYWYQQSLDQGLQFLIQYYNGEERAKGNILERFSAQQFPDLHSELNLSSLELGDSALYFCASSVRVSTDTQYFGPGTRLTVL.

The sample holds many counts of this clonotype. CDR3 DNA sequence: TGTGCCAGCAGCGACCCTCGGGATACGCAGTATTTT. It translates to CASSDPRDTQYF. The chain uses TRBV6-1 and TRBJ2-3; D not resolved. The germline CDR1 and CDR2 sequences are MNHNS and SASEGT. Trimming pared 6 bases from V and 6 bases from J, leaving 10 bases between. The CDR3 is 12 amino acids.

V and J are TRBV7-2 and TRBJ2-7, with TRBD2 matching over 7 bases. CDR3 length: 15 amino acids. Germline V gene lookup returns CDR1 SGHTA and CDR2 FQGNSA. The V segment lost 2 bases and the J segment 2 bases; nucleotides outside the gene matches: 6. The CDR3 protein is CASSLRRERAYEQYF. The CDR3 DNA sequence: TGTGCCAGCAGCTTACGGCGGGAGAGGGCCTACGAGCAGTACTTC. Variable domain in full (rest from reference TRBV7-2 and TRBJ2-7): GAGVSQSPSNKVTEKGKDVELRCDPISGHTALYWYRQSLGQGLEFLIYFQGNSAPDKSGLPSDRFSAERTGGSVSTLTIQRTQQEDSAVYLCASSLRRERAYEQYFGPGTRLTVT.

The genes are TRBV19 and TRBJ1-5; TRBD1 is a possible D gene (6 bases). V lost 5 bases to trimming and J lost 3 bases, with 14 bases between them. Germline CDR1 reads LNHDA; CDR2 reads SQIVND (reference sequence). The CDR3 length is 15 residues. The CDR3 DNA reads TGTGCCAGTAGTTGGACAGTCTACGCCAATCAGCCCCAGCATTTT. Amino acid sequence: CASSWTVYANQPQHF.